These T cell receptor beta chains were read from a single sample in a study of shared clonotypes between healthy human individuals. Sequencing used immunoSEQ multiplex PCR; TCRdb keeps in-frame clones, though not all of them. The sample contains approximately 1,500,000 clones, 98% of which appear only once. Input material: naive CD4+ T cells sorted from blood. The receptor set was obtained from a man aged 25 to 40 in good health. CDR3s include the opening cysteine and the closing phenylalanine or tryptophan.

CDR3 protein	V gene	J gene
CASSLIGLAGATYNEQFF	TRBV7-6	TRBJ2-1
CASSIFKDVITEAFF	TRBV5-6	TRBJ1-1
CASLTRTGGDNEKLFF	TRBV2	TRBJ1-4
CARSLGQARRKPQHF	TRBV5-3	TRBJ1-5
CASRETPGAYNEQFF	TRBV6-5	TRBJ2-1
CASNLRQGANTGELFF	TRBV27	TRBJ2-2
CASSLAQGATYEQYF	TRBV27	TRBJ2-7
CASSEGQGQPQHF	TRBV6-1	TRBJ1-5
CASRPGERDEQYF	TRBV27	TRBJ2-7
CASSLGRFGREHNEQFF	TRBV7-6	TRBJ2-1
CASSRDISNQPQHF	TRBV7-2	TRBJ1-5
CAISESTRGSNQPQHF	TRBV10-3	TRBJ1-5
CASSSLAGGPQFF	TRBV5-6	TRBJ2-1
CSARDTIYF	TRBV20-1	TRBJ1-3
CASSFLAGSYQETQYF	TRBV28	TRBJ2-5
CSVEAVASGIIEQFF	TRBV29-1	TRBJ2-1
CASSPGTTGTSGAYNEQFF	TRBV27	TRBJ2-1
CASSQRQGAGANVLTF	TRBV18	TRBJ2-6
CSVEGAAGSSYEQYF	TRBV29-1	TRBJ2-7
CASRSDRSPLSGANVLTF	TRBV7-9	TRBJ2-6
CACRRMGTDTQYF	TRBV30	TRBJ2-3
CASRYLRGSSYNEQFF	TRBV5-1	TRBJ2-1
CASRPGLTSYEQFF	TRBV19	TRBJ2-1
CASSYGVQGNTEAFF	TRBV6-5	TRBJ1-1
CASQLSGQGGQFF	TRBV6-1	TRBJ2-1
CASSEYPGELFF	TRBV2	TRBJ2-2
CASSFGSGGTDTQYF	TRBV5-4	TRBJ2-3
CASSQASPTSGRINSYEQYF	TRBV14	TRBJ2-7
CASSLSTGGLYNEQFF	TRBV7-2	TRBJ2-1
CASSSTSKTGRDGYTF	TRBV18	TRBJ1-2
CASSSQGGETQYF	TRBV5-6	TRBJ2-5
CASNRENYGYTF	TRBV28	TRBJ1-2
CASSSLGVSGANVLTF	TRBV13	TRBJ2-6
CASSEAKLAGTPYEQYF	TRBV2	TRBJ2-7
CASSQDLAGGELFF	TRBV14	TRBJ2-2
CASSIGSQGRAFF	TRBV19	TRBJ1-1
CASSVVANNEQFF	TRBV9	TRBJ2-1
CAWSAAADTTGGRPGELFF	TRBV30	TRBJ2-2
CASSADWAGANVLTF	TRBV9	TRBJ2-6
CASSLGQSSGNTIYF	TRBV7-6	TRBJ1-3
CASTLRLGDNQPQHF	TRBV28	TRBJ1-5
CASSVSPHTEAFF	TRBV9	TRBJ1-1
CASSQEKGGGLGELFF	TRBV4-3	TRBJ2-2
CASTKRGTFARDRVHSGANVLTF	TRBV27	TRBJ2-6
CASSNGQGTQYF	TRBV9	TRBJ2-3
CSTLATGTADEAFF	TRBV29-1	TRBJ1-1
CASSFPKAYNEQFF	TRBV5-4	TRBJ2-1
CASSSRGGEKLFF	TRBV5-6	TRBJ1-4
CASSRTGGNQETQYF	TRBV7-3	TRBJ2-5
CASSPFHPTSGHYEQYF	TRBV14	TRBJ2-7
CASSVGPQPSYEQYF	TRBV9	TRBJ2-7
CSVAPDRVHTGELFF	TRBV29-1	TRBJ2-2
CSAPWTSGLTDTQYF	TRBV29-1	TRBJ2-3
CASSEDRGYGYTF	TRBV6-1	TRBJ1-2
CASSRGQGANLYTEAFF	TRBV7-6	TRBJ1-1
CASSLDRKNIQYF	TRBV28	TRBJ2-4
CASSTRQAPYEQYF	TRBV11-3	TRBJ2-7
CASSELGDMTYEQYF	TRBV2	TRBJ2-7
CASSLPGRSYNEQFF	TRBV6-1	TRBJ2-1
CASETNSYNEQFF	TRBV28	TRBJ2-1